The clone carrying this T cell receptor beta chain was recorded many times. The target antigen is unknown. The sample originates from a study of T cells in Graves' hyperthyroidism and ophthalmopathy. Across the study: At the time of initial diagnosis and before any treatment, peripheral blood was collected.

Whole-study findings and limits: Most thyroid-expanded clonotypes above 0.001 were also found in blood.

Regions amplified from RNA transcripts were the TCR beta CDR3 regions. In the first-round RT-PCR of the TCR CDR3, the HTBI primer set was used. TCRdb independently ran MiXCR on the multiplex PCR reads; one entry per CDR3 protein. The sample has approximately 600,000 distinct CDR3 sequences, roughly 14% seen once. The authors took PBMCs from 10 ml fresh peripheral blood. There are 12 residues in the CDR3. The germline V and J ends were trimmed by 2 bases and 4 bases, with 6 bases remaining between them. Germline CDR1 reads MNHEY; CDR2 reads SVGAGI. This chain links TRBV6-5 with TRBJ2-7, with no clear D. The receptor was isolated from a woman aged 40 to 49 with Graves' ophthalmopathy. The sample taken for sequencing was blood. CDR3 sequence reads: CASSYGVYEQYF. The CDR3 DNA reads as TGTGCCAGCAGTTACGGGGTATACGAGCAGTACTTC.